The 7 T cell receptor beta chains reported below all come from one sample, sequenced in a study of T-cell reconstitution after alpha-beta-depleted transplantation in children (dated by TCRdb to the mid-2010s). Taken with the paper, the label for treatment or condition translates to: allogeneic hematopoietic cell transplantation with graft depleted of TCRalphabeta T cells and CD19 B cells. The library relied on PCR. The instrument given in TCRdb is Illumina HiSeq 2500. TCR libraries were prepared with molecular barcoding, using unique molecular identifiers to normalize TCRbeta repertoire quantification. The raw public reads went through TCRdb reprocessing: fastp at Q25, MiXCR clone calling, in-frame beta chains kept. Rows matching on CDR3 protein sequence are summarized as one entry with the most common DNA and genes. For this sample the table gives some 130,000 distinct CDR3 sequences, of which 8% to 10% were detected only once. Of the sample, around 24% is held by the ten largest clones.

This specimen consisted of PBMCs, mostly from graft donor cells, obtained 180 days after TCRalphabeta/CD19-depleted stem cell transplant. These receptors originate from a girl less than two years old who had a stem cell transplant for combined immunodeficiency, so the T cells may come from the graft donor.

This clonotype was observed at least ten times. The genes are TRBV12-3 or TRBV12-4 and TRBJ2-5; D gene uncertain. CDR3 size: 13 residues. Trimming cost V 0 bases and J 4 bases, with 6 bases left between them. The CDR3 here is CASSLAVGETQYF. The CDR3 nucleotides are TGTGCCAGCAGTTTAGCCGTGGGAGAGACCCAGTACTTC.

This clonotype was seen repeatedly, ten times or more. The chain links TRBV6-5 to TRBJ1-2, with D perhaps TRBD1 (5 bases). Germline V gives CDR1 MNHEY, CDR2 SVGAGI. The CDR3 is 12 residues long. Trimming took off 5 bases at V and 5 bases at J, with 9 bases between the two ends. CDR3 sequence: CASSNRGYGYTF. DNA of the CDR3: TGTGCCAGCAGTAATAGGGGTTATGGCTACACCTTC.

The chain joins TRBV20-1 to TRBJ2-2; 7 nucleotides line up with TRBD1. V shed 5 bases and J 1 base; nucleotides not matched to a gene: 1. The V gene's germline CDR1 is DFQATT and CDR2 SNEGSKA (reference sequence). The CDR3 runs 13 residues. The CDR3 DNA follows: TGCAGTGCTCACAGGGGGAACACCGGGGAGCTGTTTTTT. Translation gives CSAHRGNTGELFF.

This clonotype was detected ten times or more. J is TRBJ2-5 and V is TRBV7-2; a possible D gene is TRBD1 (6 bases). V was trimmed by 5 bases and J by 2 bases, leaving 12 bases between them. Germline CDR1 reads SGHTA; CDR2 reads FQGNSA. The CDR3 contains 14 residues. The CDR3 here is CASSPDRIQETQYF. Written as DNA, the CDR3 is TGTGCCAGCAGCCCGGACAGAATTCAAGAGACCCAGTACTTC.

The CDR3 DNA sequence: TGTGCCAGCAGTTTTTCTCCCGTGACCTACGAGCAGTACTTC. Its protein is CASSFSPVTYEQYF. The V and J genes are TRBV12-3 or TRBV12-4 and TRBJ2-7; no clear D. Trimming took off 3 bases at V and 2 bases at J, with 11 bases between the two ends. The CDR3 loop spans 14 amino acids.

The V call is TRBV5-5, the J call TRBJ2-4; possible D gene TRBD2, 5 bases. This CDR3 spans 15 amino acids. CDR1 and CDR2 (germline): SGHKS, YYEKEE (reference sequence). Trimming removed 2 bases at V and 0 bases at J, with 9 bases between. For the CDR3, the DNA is TGTGCCAGCAGCTTACCGGGGATAGCCAAAAACATTCAGTACTTC. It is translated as CASSLPGIAKNIQYF.

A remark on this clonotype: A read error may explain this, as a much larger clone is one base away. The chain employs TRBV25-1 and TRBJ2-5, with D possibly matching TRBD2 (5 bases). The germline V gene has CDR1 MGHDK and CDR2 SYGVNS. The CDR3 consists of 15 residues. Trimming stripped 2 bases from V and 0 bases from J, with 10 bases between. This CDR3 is CASSEHGVNQETQYF. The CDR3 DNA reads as TGTGCCAGCAGTGAACACGGGGTAAACCAAGAGACCCAGTACTTC.